Listed below are T cell receptor beta chains from one sample, sequenced in a study of T-cell reconstitution after alpha-beta-depleted transplantation in children. TCRdb processed the PCR reads anew with MiXCR; each CDR3 protein has one entry. The data contain roughly 340,000 distinct CDR3 sequences, under 20% of them singletons. Sequencing used PBMCs, mostly from graft donor cells, obtained 360 days after TCRalphabeta/CD19-depleted stem cell transplant. The receptor set was obtained from a male patient aged 2-10 years who had a stem cell transplant for acute lymphoblastic leukemia, so the T cells may come from the graft donor. Both conserved end residues are part of each CDR3. D genes are given only for firm matches.

TRBD2	TRBJ2-5	TRBV3-1	17	CATSQAGVIISGETQYF
TRBD2	TRBJ2-1	TRBV29-1	16	CSVEDQGRESKNEQFF
-	TRBJ2-2	TRBV15	16	CATSRGAVMTPGELFF
-	TRBJ2-7	TRBV12-3/TRBV12-4	15	CASSSIDRPRDEQYF
TRBD1	TRBJ1-1	TRBV29-1	17	CSVESYDMETRQGEAFF
TRBD2	TRBJ2-1	TRBV20-1	15	CSARLAGGAYNEQFF
-	TRBJ2-7	TRBV12-3/TRBV12-4	13	CASSPGGYNEQYF
-	TRBJ2-7	TRBV25-1	14	CASTSGTGFYEQYF
-	TRBJ2-1	TRBV4-3	14	CASSQGPGDGEQFF
-	TRBJ2-7	TRBV6-5	16	CASSYWQGPAMYEQYF
TRBD2	TRBJ2-7	TRBV4-3	14	CASSPTSALYEQYF
-	TRBJ2-1	TRBV7-9	14	CASSLAGGSNEQFF
TRBD2	TRBJ2-5	TRBV28	14	CASIPSGGVETQYF
-	TRBJ2-5	TRBV27	14	CASSPLRWEETQYF
-	TRBJ2-5	TRBV11-2	14	CASSSSEYQETQYF
TRBD1	TRBJ1-3	TRBV4-2	16	CASSQATGGSGNTIYF
-	TRBJ2-3	TRBV30	11	CAWSVTDTQYF
TRBD1	TRBJ2-3	TRBV10-3	15	CAITPTGGAFNTQYF
TRBD1	TRBJ1-1	TRBV5-1	14	CASSLDHRGTEAFF
-	TRBJ2-7	TRBV10-3	14	CAISGLTSSYEQYF
TRBD2	TRBJ2-1	TRBV4-3	16	CASSQRSAGYGNEQFF
TRBD2	TRBJ2-1	TRBV5-6	15	CASSFPHGRGNEQFF
TRBD2	TRBJ2-1	TRBV7-9	15	CASSLREGPYNEQFF
-	TRBJ2-7	TRBV20-1	15	CSARGGGIAVYEQYF
-	TRBJ2-2	TRBV15	13	CATYTGDTGELFF
-	TRBJ2-7	TRBV9	14	CASSGGTESYEQYF
-	TRBJ2-3	TRBV5-6	14	CASHVSRGPDTQYF
-	TRBJ2-5	TRBV20-1	14	CSAREFGQGKTQYF
TRBD1	TRBJ1-1	TRBV20-1	13	CSATDRADTEAFF
TRBD1	TRBJ1-1	TRBV7-8	14	CASNPGQGSPEAFF
-	TRBJ2-7	TRBV6-1	14	CASSVWTVGYEQYF
-	TRBJ2-1	TRBV4-3	17	CASSQMSQGRYYNEQFF
-	TRBJ1-2	TRBV5-1	13	CASSLDSNYGYTF
TRBD2	TRBJ2-7	TRBV29-1	12	CSVATSGYEQYF
TRBD1	TRBJ1-1	TRBV20-1	14	CSLRDRSLNTEAFF
-	TRBJ2-3	TRBV3-1	17	CASSQAGAGLSTDTQYF
-	TRBJ2-7	TRBV6-1	15	CASSPRRGVSYEQYF
-	TRBJ2-7	TRBV19	13	CASSIGGSSEQYF
TRBD1	TRBJ2-5	TRBV12-3/TRBV12-4	14	CASSSYRGQETQYF
-	TRBJ1-5	TRBV4-1	16	CASSQASGVPNQPQHF
-	TRBJ1-2	TRBV10-3	14	CAISESKGPLGYTF
TRBD2	TRBJ2-1	TRBV4-3	17	CASSRGLAGTLDNEQFF